This record looks at one T cell receptor beta chain sequence and its context. This CDR3 region has 18 residues. Germline values: CDR1 SGHAT, CDR2 FQNNGV. V lost 1 base, J lost 3 bases, and 6 bases stayed unmatched. The data originate from a study of blood T cell repertoires in COVID-19. Study details: COVID-19 samples from acute and convalescent phases originated in the United States, Italy and Spain. From T cells, B-cell-depleted T cells, or PBMCs came the material, which was cDNA or gDNA.

As handled by the study authors: Amplification of reference gene primers was used by the study to estimate nucleated cell counts. Clones were read by immunoSEQ multiplex PCR, and TCRdb kept only the in-frame ones, dropping some. The V and J calls and clone size come from that table; D and trimming were worked out from the DNA. The table records some 230,000 clones, 70% to 90% of them present only once. This receptor was taken from a man aged 35-49 years with acute or convalescent COVID-19. Sequencing used peripheral blood. V and J are TRBV11-2 and TRBJ2-5; TRBD2 aligns across 15 bases. The CDR3 sequence: CASSLVQGLAGGKETQYF. Written as DNA, the CDR3 is TGTGCCAGCAGCTTAGTACAAGGACTAGCGGGGGGGAAAGAGACCCAGTACTTC.